A single sample gave rise to the 3 T cell receptor beta chains below, sequenced in a study of blood T cell repertoires in COVID-19. Only in-frame clones appear in the TCRdb table, and some are missing; sequencing was by immunoSEQ multiplex PCR. The data hold roughly 88,000 clones, with approximately 81% observed a single time. Sequencing used peripheral blood. All receptors come from an elderly woman with acute or convalescent COVID-19.

The gene calls are TRBV7-2 and TRBJ2-7, with 8 bases identical to TRBD2. Germline CDR1 and CDR2: SGHTA and FQGNSA. The ends lost 5 bases at V and 6 bases at J; junction bases unmatched: 15. The CDR3 extends over 16 amino acids. CDR3 sequence (DNA): TGTGCCAGCAGCCGGGGGGGGCCCCGACTTTCCCCCGAGCAGTACTTC. Protein: CASSRGGPRLSPEQYF. The entire variable domain, with the rest obtained from reference TRBV7-2 and TRBJ2-7, is as follows: GAGVSQSPSNKVTEKGKDVELRCDPISGHTALYWYRQSLGQGLEFLIYFQGNSAPDKSGLPSDRFSAERTGGSVSTLTIQRTQQEDSAVYLCASSRGGPRLSPEQYFGPGTRLTVT.

This chain joins TRBV6-5 and TRBJ2-3, with 8 bases fitting TRBD1. Looked up from germline, CDR1 is MNHEY and CDR2 is SVGAGI. The CDR3 sequence is 13 residues long. The V gene end was trimmed by 6 bases and the J gene end by 5 bases; junction bases not matched to a gene: 4. CDR3 coding DNA: TGTGCCAGCAGCATTGACAGGGGAGATACGCAGTATTTT. Its translation: CASSIDRGDTQYF.

The genes are TRBV11-2 and TRBJ2-7; maybe TRBD2 (6 bases). Germline assignment: CDR1 SGHAT and CDR2 FQNNGV. Trimming stripped 6 bases from V and 0 bases from J, with 15 bases between. CDR3 length equals 15 residues. The CDR3 DNA is TGTGCCAGCAGGAACTCGGACTATCCCTCCTACGAGCAGTACTTC. Its protein is CASRNSDYPSYEQYF.